The TCR beta chain described here comes from a study of blood T cell repertoires in COVID-19 (dated by TCRdb to 2019 to 2021). For the wider study: Samples covering the acute and convalescent phases of COVID-19 were provided by collaborators in the United States, Italy and Spain. The repertoires were released in a freely available public database meant as a resource for research on the immune response to SARS-CoV-2. The prospective study material was composed of cDNA or gDNA derived from T cells, B-cell-depleted T cells, or PBMCs. Subjects who had been exposed to COVID-19, were actively infected with it, or had recovered from it provided the deeply sampled blood TCRbeta repertoires that made up the dataset. HLA class I and class II types, where available, came from metadata supplied by the sample provider rather than from assay-based typing. The samples were drawn from the first 160 participants of the ongoing ImmuneRACE study and from 1,254 subjects provided by 6 global collaborators. Nearly every sample came with metadata listing a de-identified subject ID, COVID-19 status, age in years and sex. Study-wide conclusions, independent of this receptor: The quantity of clinical and demographic metadata differed by source and by participant and was supplied without curation.

Each collaborating institution followed its own protocols to collect whole blood in K2EDTA tubes. For TCRbeta analysis, collaborators shipped samples as frozen whole blood, isolated PBMCs, or DNA extracted from either of those sample types. This clone was counted a few times. Its antigen is unknown. No qualities accompany the bases; no much larger clone lies one base away. The germline V gene (reference sequence) sets CDR1 to GTSNPN and CDR2 to SVGIG. V lost 3 bases and J lost 5 bases, and the count of bases not matched to a germline gene is 7. The CDR3 measures 14 amino acids from cysteine to phenylalanine. Solely the CDR3 DNA is kept, with 42 bases framed from the first base. TCRbeta CDR3 regions were amplified from genomic DNA by means of the immunoSEQ Assay, a bias-controlled multiplex PCR. Regarding the original processing steps: The number of nucleated cells in each sample was estimated by amplification of reference gene primers within the assay. To quantify the absolute abundance of each unique TCRbeta CDR3 rearrangement, sequence reads were collapsed and filtered. For each sample, productive Simpson clonality was calculated by taking the square root of Simpson's diversity index across productive rearrangements. TCRdb stores this immuneACCESS table with in-frame sequences only. Part of the clones is absent; in the studies checked, under half of the shortfall reflects unresolved V genes, and no reason is known for the rest. V, J and clone size reflect that table, while D and trimming were determined from the DNA. This sample holds more than 110,000 clones; about four fifths were observed only once. The ten top clones hold approximately 9% of the sample.

The receptor comes from a woman older than 75 in a cohort sampled during active or convalescent COVID-19. The V and J genes are TRBV30 and TRBJ2-5; 9 bases in the middle match TRBD2. Sequencing input: peripheral blood. The DNA sequence is as follows: TGTGCCTGGAGAGCTAGCGGGGCCCTTGAGACCCAGTACTTC. This codes for CAWRASGALETQYF.